The sequence of this T cell receptor beta chain was determined in a study of blood T cells in healthy people across ages (dated by TCRdb to the mid-2010s). Notes on the research overall: Template switching captured roughly one uniquely barcoded TCR beta cDNA molecule per two T cells in model experiments. Using deep sequencing normalized with unique cDNA molecular identifiers, the study measured how TCR beta repertoire diversity changes with age. Donors were grouped into four age groups: young (average 16 years), middle-aged (under 40), aged (62) and long-lived (roughly 80). The study analyzed two additional independent replicas of 1 million unique cDNA reads from the same blood draw for two donors, one aged 18 to 29 and one aged 80 or older.

Paper-wide results and their limitations: Because donor CMV infection status was unknown, age-related changes in expanded clonotypes were potentially confounded. There was a strong correlation between observed TCR beta diversity and the percentage of naive T cells measured by flow cytometry. Observed TCR beta diversity per million T cells fell roughly linearly with age, and a significant reduction was already apparent by age roughly 40. The long-lived group showed more naive CD4+ T cells, fewer expanded clones and increased TCR diversity than the aged group, suggesting age selection. Bulk unsorted PBMC profiling prevented conclusive comparison of naive and antigen-experienced compartments. Estimates of total diversity from one million sequenced T cells were regarded as lower bounds and underestimates.

The donors were about 40 Caucasian individuals from Russia, aged about 6 to 95 years, who were systemically healthy. Each donor gave 8 to 10 milliliters of peripheral blood, collected into EDTA-treated Vacutainer tubes. Ficoll-Paque density-gradient centrifugation was used to isolate PBMCs, with at least 7 million per sample. Trizol reagent was used to extract total RNA from the PBMCs, yielding at least 6 micrograms per sample. The percentages of naive CD45RAhigh/CD27high T cells were determined by flow cytometry on a PBMC aliquot from every donor. This clonotype was detected only a few times. Its binding antigen is unknown. There are no base qualities to consult, and no much larger clone falls within one base. The receptor library was made with 5' RACE. The run used an Illumina HiSeq 2500. A second about 7 to 12 cycle PCR used a sample-barcoded 5' primer and a J-beta primer mix. Each TCR beta cDNA molecule received a unique molecular identifier from a template-switch 5' adaptor carrying 12 random nucleotides. Each sample yielded at least 2.5 million CDR3-containing paired-end reads. All of the RNA was converted into first-strand cDNA using the Mint cDNA synthesis kit, with a TRBC-specific oligonucleotide serving as the primer. After uracil-DNA glycosylase treatment, a first 18-cycle PCR used universal primers M1SS and BC2_uni_R on all cDNA. Concerning the study's data processing: For normalization, 1 million high-quality reads were randomly selected from each sample, with every read carrying a distinct molecular identifier. Instead of being binned into consensus sequences, reads with shared molecular identifiers were discarded. MiTCR, run with a Q25 quality threshold and the strictest error-elimination algorithm, handled CDR3 identification, clonotype clustering and error correction. Lower-bound total TCR beta diversity was estimated with a nonparametric unseen species model using Euler transformation. TCRdb reprocessing: public reads trimmed at Q25 with fastp, clones called with MiXCR, in-frame beta chains kept. Merged by CDR3 protein, the rows form single entries marked with the most common genes and DNA. It is TCRdb's table, rather than the study itself, that gives the V and J calls and clone size. The table for this sample lists around 1,000,000 distinct CDR3 sequences; almost 25% of them were counted only once. The top ten clonotypes cover around 0.75% of the sample.

The germline V gene (reference sequence) yields MNHEY for CDR1 and SMNVEV for CDR2. Cut back by 6 bases and 2 bases, the V and J ends lie 15 bases apart. From its cysteine to its phenylalanine, the CDR3 spans 15 amino acids. The sequence is cut down to CDR3 DNA, 45 bases in frame from base 1. This sample was shared with a second study, whose subject was T cells of mothers and their children. That second publication adds: Nine systemically healthy Caucasian individuals, comprising three mothers and their six children, were included as donors. cDNA synthesis used all of the extracted RNA, with approximately 1.6 ug of RNA in each 15 ul reaction. In the second PCR, sample barcodes and 2-4 random nucleotides were introduced via the M1S primer. Over 8.5 million TCR beta CDR3 reads were obtained for each mother, and approximately 2.9 million reads were obtained for each child. In both related and unrelated pairs, thymic selection shapes the output of TCR recombination in a similar way, with inherited differences having only a minor effect. Normalized repertoire overlap was always slightly but never significantly higher in related than unrelated mother-child pairs. No persistent microchimeric T cell clones were detected, at a sensitivity of around 97 clones per million clonotypes. Deep NGS was used in the study to compare the TCR beta repertoires of mothers and children and to look for features that separate related mother-child pairs from unrelated individuals. On average, the children were approximately 11 +/- 4 years old, while the mothers were approximately 40 +/- 4 years old. After adapter ligation was performed with NEBNext reagents, the libraries were sequenced on an Illumina HiSeq 2000 with 100+100 nt paired-end reads. To avoid cross-contamination, the mother libraries and the child libraries were prepared a month apart and sequenced in separate runs. Between about 500,000 and 2,300,000 distinct TCR beta clonotypes were identified per donor. Naive TCR beta clonotypes were estimated from low-frequency clonotypes matched to each donor's FACS-determined naive share, without sorting.

Specimen: blood. This sequence was found in a girl between 2 and 10 years old in good health. This chain joins TRBV27 to TRBJ2-3; the D gene cannot be named for sure. The DNA sequence reads TGTGCCAGCAGGCCCCCTTTAGGGTACACAGATACGCAGTATTTT. Translated, this is CASRPPLGYTDTQYF.